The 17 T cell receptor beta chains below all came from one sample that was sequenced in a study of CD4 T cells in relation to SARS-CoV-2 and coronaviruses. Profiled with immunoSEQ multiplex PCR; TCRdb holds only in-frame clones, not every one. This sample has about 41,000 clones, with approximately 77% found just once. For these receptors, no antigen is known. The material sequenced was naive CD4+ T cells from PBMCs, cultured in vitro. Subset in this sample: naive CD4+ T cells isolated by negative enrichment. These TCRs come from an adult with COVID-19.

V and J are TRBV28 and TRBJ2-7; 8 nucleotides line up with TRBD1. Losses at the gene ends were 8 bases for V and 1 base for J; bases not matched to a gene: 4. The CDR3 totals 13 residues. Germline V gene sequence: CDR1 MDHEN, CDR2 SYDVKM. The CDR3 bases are TGTGCCAGCGGGGACAGGAGATCCTACGAGCAGTACTTC. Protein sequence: CASGDRRSYEQYF.

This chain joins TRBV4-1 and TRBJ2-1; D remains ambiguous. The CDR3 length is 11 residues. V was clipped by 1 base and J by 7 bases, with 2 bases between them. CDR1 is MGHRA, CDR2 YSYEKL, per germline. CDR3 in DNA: TGCGCCAGCAGCCAAGCAAATGAGCAGTTCTTC. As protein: CASSQANEQFF.

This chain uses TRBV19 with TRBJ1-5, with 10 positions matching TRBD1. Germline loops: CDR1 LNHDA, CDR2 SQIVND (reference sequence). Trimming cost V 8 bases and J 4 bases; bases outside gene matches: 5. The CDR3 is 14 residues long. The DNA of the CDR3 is TGTGCCAGTCAAAGGGACAGGGGAAATCAGCCCCAGCATTTT. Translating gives CASQRDRGNQPQHF.

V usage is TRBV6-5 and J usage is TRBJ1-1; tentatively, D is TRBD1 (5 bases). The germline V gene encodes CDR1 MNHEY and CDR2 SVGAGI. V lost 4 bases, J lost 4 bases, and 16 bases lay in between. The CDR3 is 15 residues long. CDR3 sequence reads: CASSSASPGSTEAFF. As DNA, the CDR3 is TGTGCCAGCAGTTCCGCTTCCCCAGGGAGCACTGAAGCTTTCTTT.

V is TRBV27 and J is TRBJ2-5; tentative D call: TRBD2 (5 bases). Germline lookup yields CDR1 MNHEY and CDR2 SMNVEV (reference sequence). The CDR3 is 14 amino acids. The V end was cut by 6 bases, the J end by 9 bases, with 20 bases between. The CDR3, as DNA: TGTGCCAGCAGCCAACACGGGGTAGGGCGGCCCCAGTACTTC. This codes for CASSQHGVGRPQYF.

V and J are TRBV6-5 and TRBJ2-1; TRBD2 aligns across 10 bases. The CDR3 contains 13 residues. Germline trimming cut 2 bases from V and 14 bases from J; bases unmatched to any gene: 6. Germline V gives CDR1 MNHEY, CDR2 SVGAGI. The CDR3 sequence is CASSYGLAGDEFF. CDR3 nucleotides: TGTGCCAGCAGTTACGGGCTAGCGGGAGATGAGTTCTTC.

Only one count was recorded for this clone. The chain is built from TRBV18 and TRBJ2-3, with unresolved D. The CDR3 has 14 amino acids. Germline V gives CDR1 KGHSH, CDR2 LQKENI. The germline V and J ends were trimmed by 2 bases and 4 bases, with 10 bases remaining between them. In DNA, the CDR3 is TGTGCCAGCTCACCAGTCGCGGTCCCAGATACGCAGTATTTT. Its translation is CASSPVAVPDTQYF.

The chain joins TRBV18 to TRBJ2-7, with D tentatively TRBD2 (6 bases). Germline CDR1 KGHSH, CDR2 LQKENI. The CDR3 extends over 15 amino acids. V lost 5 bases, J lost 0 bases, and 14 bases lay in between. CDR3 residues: CASSANSGYSYEQYF. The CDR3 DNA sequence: TGTGCCAGCTCAGCCAATAGCGGTTACTCCTACGAGCAGTACTTC.

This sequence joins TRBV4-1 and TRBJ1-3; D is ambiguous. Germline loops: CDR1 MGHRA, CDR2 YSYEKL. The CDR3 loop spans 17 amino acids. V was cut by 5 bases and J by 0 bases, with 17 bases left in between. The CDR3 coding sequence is TGCGCCAGCAGCTACCAAATAGTCTCAAACTCTGGAAACACCATATATTTT. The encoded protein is CASSYQIVSNSGNTIYF.

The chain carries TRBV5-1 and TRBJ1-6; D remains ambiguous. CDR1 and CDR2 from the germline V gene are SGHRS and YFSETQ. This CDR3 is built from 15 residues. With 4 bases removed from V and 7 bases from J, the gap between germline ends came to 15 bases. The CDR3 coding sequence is TGCGCCAGCAGCAACGTCGATGCGGGGAATTCACCCCTCCACTTT. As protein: CASSNVDAGNSPLHF.

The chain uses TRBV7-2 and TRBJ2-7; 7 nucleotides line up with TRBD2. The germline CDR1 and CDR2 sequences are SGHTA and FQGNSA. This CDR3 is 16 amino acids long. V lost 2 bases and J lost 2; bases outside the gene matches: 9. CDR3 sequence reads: CASSLFGGETPYEQYF. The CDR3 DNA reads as TGTGCCAGCAGCTTATTTGGGGGGGAGACCCCCTACGAGCAGTACTTC.

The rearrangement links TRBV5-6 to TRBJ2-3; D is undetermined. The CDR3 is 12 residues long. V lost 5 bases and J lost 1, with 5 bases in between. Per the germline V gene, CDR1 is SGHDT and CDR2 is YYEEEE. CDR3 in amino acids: CASSYGTDTQYF. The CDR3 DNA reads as TGTGCCAGCAGTTACGGCACAGATACGCAGTATTTT.

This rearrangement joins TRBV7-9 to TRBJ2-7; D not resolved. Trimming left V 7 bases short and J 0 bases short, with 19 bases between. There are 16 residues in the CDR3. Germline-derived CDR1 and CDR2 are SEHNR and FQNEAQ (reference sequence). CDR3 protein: CASTSGRSWSSYEQYF. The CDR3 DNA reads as TGTGCCAGCACTTCTGGCAGGAGTTGGAGCTCCTACGAGCAGTACTTC.

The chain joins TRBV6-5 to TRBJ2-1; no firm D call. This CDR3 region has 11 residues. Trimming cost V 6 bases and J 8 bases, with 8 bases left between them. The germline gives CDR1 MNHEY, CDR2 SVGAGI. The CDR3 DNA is TGTGCCAGCAGCGCGTTGGATGAGCAGTTCTTC. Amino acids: CASSALDEQFF.

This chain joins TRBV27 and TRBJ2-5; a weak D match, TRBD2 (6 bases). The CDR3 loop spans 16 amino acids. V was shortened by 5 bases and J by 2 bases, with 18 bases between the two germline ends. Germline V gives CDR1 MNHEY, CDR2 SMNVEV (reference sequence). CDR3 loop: CASSLLTAEGQETQYF. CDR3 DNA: TGTGCCAGCAGTCTACTCACTGCGGAGGGGCAAGAGACCCAGTACTTC.

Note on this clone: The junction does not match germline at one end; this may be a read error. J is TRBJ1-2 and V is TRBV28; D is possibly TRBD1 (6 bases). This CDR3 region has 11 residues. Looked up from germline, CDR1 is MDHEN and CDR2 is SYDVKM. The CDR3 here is CASSFGPWTDF. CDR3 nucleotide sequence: TGTGCCAGCAGTTTTGGGCCTTGGACAGACTTC.

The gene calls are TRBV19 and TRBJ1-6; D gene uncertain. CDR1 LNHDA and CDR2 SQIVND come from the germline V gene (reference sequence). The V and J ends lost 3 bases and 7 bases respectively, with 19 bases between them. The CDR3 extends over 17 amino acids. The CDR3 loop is CASSMLMPGAINSPLHF. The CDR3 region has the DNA TGTGCCAGTAGTATGTTGATGCCGGGCGCGATAAATTCACCCCTCCACTTT.